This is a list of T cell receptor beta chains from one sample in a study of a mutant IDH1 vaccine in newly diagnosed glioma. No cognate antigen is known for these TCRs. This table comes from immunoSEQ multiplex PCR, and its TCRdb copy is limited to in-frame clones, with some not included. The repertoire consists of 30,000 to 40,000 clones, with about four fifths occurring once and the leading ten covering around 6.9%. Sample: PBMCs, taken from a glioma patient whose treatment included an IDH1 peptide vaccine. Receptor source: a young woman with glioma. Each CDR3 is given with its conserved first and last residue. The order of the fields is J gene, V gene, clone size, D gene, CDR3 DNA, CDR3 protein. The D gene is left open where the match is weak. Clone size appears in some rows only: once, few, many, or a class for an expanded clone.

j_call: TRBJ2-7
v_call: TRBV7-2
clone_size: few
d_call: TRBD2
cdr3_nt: TGTGCCAGCAGCCCGGTGGTGACTAGCGGGAACTACGAGCAGTACTTC
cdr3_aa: CASSPVVTSGNYEQYF

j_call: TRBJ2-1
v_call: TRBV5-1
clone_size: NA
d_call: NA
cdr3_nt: TGCGCCAGCAGCTCCGAGGGGACTTCCTACAATGAGCAGTTCTTC
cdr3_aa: CASSSEGTSYNEQFF

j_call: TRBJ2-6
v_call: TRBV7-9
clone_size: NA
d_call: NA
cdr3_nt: TGTGCCAGCAGCCTGCAATGGGGGGCCGGGGCCAACGTCCTGACTTTC
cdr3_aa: CASSLQWGAGANVLTF

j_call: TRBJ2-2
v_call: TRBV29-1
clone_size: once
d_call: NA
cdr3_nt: TGCAGCGTCCCCATAGGACTCACGAACACCGGGGAGCTGTTTTTT
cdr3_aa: CSVPIGLTNTGELFF

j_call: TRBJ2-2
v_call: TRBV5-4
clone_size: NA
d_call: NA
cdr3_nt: TGTGCCAGCAGCCGAGAGGAGGAGTCCGGCCTGGGCGGGGAGCTGTTTTTT
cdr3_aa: CASSREEESGLGGELFF

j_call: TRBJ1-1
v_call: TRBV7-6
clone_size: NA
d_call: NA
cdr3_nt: TGTGCCAGCAGCTTACAATGGTCGAACACTGAAGCTTTCTTT
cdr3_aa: CASSLQWSNTEAFF

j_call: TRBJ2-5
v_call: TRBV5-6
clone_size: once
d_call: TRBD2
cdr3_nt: TGTGCCAGCAGCTTGAAGGTTCGGCAGGGAGGGGAGACCCAGTACTTC
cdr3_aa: CASSLKVRQGGETQYF

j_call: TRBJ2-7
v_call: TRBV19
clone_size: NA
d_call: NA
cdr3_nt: TGTGCCAGTAGTGACAACAGGGTCGAGCAGTACTTC
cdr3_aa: CASSDNRVEQYF

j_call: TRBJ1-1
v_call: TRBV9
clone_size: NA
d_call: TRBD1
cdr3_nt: TGTGCCAGCAGCCCGGGACAGAGAAACACTGAAGCTTTCTTT
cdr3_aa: CASSPGQRNTEAFF

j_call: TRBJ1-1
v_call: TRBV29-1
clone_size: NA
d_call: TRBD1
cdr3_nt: TGCAGCGCCGGGGACAGGGAATACACTGAAGCTTTCTTT
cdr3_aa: CSAGDREYTEAFF